This T cell receptor (beta chain) comes out of a study of T cells expressing NK-cell markers. For the study at large: Beta-chain profiling covered CD3+CD56+NKG2C+, CD3+CD56+NKG2C- and CD3+CD56-NKG2C+ sorted subsets.

CDR3 size: 14 residues. The germline V gene encodes CDR1 SGHRS and CDR2 YFSETQ. Study-wide results and caveats: About 1.0-8% of CD8+ T cells in more than 5 donors belonged to dominant NKG2C+ clonotypes.

Each CDR3 protein gets one entry in TCRdb, which reprocessed the 5' RACE reads and gives no DNA. The sample features about 460,000 distinct CDR3 sequences, with approximately 1.5% in its top ten. Note on this clonotype: Its target is not known.

Sequencing used blood T cells: a sorted CD56 or NKG2C T cell subset, CD4+ or CD8+ T cells, or bulk PBMC T cells (not recorded which). The rearrangement uses TRBV5-1 and TRBJ1-5; absent DNA, TCRdb's TRBD1 call cannot be checked. This TCR derives from a woman aged 50 to 65 in good health. The CDR3 reads CASSLGWGGQPQHF.